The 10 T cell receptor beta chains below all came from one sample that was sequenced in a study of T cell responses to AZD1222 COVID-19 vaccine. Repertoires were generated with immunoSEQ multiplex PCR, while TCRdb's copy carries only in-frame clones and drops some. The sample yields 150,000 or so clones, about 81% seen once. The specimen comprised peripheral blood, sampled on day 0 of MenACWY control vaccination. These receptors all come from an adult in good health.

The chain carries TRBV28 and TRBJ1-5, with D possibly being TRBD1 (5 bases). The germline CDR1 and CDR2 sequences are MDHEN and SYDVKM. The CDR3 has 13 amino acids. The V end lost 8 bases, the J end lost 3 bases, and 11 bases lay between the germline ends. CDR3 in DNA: TGTGCCAGCCGGGAGGGGATCAATCAGCCCCAGCATTTT. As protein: CASREGINQPQHF.

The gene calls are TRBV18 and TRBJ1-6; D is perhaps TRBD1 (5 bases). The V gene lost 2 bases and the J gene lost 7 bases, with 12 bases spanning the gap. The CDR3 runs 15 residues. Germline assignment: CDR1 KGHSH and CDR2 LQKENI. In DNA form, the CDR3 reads TGTGCCAGCTCACCAGGCAGGGCCGGGAATTCACCCCTCCACTTT. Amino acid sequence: CASSPGRAGNSPLHF.

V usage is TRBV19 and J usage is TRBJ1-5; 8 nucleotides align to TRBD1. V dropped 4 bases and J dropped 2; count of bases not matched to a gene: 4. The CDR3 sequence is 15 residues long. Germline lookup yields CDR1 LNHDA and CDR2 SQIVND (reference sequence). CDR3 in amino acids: CASSTDRAGNQPQHF. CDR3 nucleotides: TGTGCCAGTAGTACGGACAGGGCAGGCAATCAGCCCCAGCATTTT.

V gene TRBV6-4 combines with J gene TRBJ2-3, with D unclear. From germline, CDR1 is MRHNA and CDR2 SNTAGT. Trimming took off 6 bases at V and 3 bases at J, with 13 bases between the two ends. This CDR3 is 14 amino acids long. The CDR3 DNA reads TGTGCCAGCAGGGAAACACACTCTACAGATACGCAGTATTTT. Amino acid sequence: CASRETHSTDTQYF.

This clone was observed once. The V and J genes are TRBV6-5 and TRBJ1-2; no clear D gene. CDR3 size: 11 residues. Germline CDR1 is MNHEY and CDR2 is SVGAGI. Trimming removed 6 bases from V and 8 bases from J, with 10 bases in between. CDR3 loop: CASREFGGYTF. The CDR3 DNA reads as TGTGCCAGCAGAGAGTTTGGAGGCTACACCTTC.

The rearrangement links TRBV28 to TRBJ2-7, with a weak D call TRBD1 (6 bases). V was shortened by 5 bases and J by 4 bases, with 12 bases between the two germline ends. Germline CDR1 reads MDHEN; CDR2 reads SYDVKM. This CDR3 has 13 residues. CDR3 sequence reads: CASSRGTEYEQYF. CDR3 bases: TGTGCCAGCAGTAGGGGGACGGAGTACGAGCAGTACTTC. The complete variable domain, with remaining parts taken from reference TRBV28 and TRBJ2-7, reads DVKVTQSSRYLVKRTGEKVFLECVQDMDHENMFWYRQDPGLGLRLIYFSYDVKMKEKGDIPEGYSVSREKKERFSLILESASTNQTSMYLCASSRGTEYEQYFGPGTRLTVT.

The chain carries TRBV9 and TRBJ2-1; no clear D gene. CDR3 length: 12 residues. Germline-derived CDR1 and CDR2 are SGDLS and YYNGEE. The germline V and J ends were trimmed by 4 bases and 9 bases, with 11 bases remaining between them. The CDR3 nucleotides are TGTGCCAGCAGCCCATTCCAAGGTGAGCAGTTCTTC. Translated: CASSPFQGEQFF. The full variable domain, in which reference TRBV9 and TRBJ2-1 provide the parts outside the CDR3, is DSGVTQTPKHLITATGQRVTLRCSPRSGDLSVYWYQQSLDQGLQFLIQYYNGEERAKGNILERFSAQQFPDLHSELNLSSLELGDSALYFCASSPFQGEQFFGPGTRLTVL.

Written as DNA, the CDR3 is TGTGCCAGCAGCCCTAGCGGGGGGGCCCTAGGTACGCAGTATTTT. Amino acid sequence: CASSPSGGALGTQYF. The V gene is TRBV2, the J gene TRBJ2-3; TRBD2 matches at 12 bases. There are 15 residues in the CDR3. The V gene end was trimmed by 6 bases and the J gene end by 8 bases; junction bases not matched to a gene: 9. Germline CDR1 is SNHLY and CDR2 is FYNNEI. Drawing the rest from reference TRBV2 and TRBJ2-3, the complete variable domain is EPEVTQTPSHQVTQMGQEVILRCVPISNHLYFYWYRQILGQKVEFLVSFYNNEISEKSEIFDDQFSVERPDGSNFTLKIRSTKLEDSAMYFCASSPSGGALGTQYFGPGTRLTVL.

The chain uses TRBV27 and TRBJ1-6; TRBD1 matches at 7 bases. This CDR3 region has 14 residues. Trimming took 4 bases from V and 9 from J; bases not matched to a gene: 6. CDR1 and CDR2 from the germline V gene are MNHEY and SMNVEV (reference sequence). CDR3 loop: CASSSTGFSSPLHF. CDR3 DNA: TGTGCCAGCAGTTCGACAGGGTTTTCTTCACCCCTCCACTTT.

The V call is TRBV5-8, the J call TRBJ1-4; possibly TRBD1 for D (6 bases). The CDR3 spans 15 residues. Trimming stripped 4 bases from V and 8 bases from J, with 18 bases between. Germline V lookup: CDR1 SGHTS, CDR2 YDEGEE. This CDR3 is CASSRSGTLGEKLFF. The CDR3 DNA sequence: TGTGCCAGCAGCCGCTCCGGGACATTAGGGGAAAAACTGTTTTTT.